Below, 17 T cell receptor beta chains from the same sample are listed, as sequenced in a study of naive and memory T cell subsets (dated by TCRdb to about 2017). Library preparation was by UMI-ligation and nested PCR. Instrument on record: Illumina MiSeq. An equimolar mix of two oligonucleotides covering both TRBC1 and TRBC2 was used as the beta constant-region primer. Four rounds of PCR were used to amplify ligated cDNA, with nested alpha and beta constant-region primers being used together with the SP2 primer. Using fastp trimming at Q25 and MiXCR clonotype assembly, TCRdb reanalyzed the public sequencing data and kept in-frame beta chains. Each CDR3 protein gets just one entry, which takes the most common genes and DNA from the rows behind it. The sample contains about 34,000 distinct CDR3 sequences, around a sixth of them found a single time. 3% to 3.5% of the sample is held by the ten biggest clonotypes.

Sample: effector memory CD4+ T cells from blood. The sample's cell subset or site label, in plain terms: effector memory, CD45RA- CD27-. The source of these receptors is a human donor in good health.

The CDR3 DNA is TGCAGCGTTGAAGACTACTATGGCCTGGGGGACTATGGCTACACCTTC. Translation: CSVEDYYGLGDYGYTF. The chain is built from TRBV29-1 and TRBJ1-2, with D perhaps matching TRBD1 (5 bases). Trimming took 0 bases from V and 3 from J, leaving 17 bases between them. The germline V gene encodes CDR1 SQVTM and CDR2 ANQGSEA. CDR3 length equals 16 residues.

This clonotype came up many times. In DNA form, the CDR3 reads TGTGCCAGCAGTCCGACAGGGGGCAATCAGCCCCAGCATTTT. Translation: CASSPTGGNQPQHF. The chain uses TRBV12-3 or TRBV12-4 and TRBJ1-5; 8 bases are shared with TRBD1. The V segment lost 5 bases and the J segment 2 bases; nucleotides outside the gene matches: 2. The CDR3 runs 14 residues.

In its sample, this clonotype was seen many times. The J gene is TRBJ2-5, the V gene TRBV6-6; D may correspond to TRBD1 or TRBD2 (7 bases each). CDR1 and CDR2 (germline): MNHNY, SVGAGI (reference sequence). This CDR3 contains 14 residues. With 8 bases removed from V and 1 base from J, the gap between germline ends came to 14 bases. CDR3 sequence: CASLTRGGQETQYF. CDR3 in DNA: TGTGCCAGCCTTACCAGGGGGGGCCAAGAGACCCAGTACTTC.

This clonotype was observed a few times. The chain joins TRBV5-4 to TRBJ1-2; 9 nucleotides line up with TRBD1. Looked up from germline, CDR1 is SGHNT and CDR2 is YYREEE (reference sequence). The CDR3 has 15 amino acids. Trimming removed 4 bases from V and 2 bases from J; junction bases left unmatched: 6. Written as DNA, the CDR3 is TGTGCCAGCAGCAGCGACAGGGGGTTCAACTATGGCTACACCTTC. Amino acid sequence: CASSSDRGFNYGYTF.

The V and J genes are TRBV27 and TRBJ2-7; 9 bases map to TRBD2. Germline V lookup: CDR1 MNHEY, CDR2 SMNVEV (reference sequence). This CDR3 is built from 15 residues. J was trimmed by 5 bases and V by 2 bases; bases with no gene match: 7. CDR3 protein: CASSLRVAGVNEQYF. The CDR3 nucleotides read TGTGCCAGCAGTTTAAGGGTAGCGGGAGTCAACGAGCAGTACTTC.

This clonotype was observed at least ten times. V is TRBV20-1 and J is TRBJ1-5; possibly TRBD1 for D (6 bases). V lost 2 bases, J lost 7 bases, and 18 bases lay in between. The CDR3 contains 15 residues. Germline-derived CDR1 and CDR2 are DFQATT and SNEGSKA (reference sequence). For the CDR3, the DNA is TGCAGTGCTAGAAAGGGCAGGGGCTGGGGACAGCCCCAGCATTTT. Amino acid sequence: CSARKGRGWGQPQHF.

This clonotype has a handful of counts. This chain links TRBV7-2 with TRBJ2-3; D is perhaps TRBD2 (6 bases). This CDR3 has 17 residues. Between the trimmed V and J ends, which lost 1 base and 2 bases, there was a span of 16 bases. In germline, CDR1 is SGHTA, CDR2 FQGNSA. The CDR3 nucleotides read TGTGCCAGCAGCTTAGGGACCAGCGGGTCGACCACAGATACGCAGTATTTT. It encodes CASSLGTSGSTTDTQYF.

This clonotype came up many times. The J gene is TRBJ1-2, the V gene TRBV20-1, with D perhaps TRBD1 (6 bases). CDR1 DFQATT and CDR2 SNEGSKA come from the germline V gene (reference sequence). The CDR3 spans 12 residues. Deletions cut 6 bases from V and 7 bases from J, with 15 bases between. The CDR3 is CSAQDSPPGYTF. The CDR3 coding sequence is TGCAGTGCGCAGGACAGTCCGCCTGGCTACACCTTC.

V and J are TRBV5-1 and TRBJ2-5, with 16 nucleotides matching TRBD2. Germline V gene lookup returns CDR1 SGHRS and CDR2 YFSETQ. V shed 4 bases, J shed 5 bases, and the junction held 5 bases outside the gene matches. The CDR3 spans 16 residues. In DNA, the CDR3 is TGCGCCAGCAGCGGGACTAGCGGGAGGGCCGAGGAGACCCAGTACTTC. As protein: CASSGTSGRAEETQYF. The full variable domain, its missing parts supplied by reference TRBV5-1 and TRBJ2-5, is KAGVTQTPRYLIKTRGQQVTLSCSPISGHRSVSWYQQTPGQGLQFLFEYFSETQRNKGNFPGRFSGRQFSNSRSEMNVSTLELGDSALYLCASSGTSGRAEETQYFGPGTRLLVL.

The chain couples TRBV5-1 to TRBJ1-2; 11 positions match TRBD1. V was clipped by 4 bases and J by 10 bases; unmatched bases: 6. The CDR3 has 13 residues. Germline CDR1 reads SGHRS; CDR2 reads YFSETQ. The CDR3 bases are TGCGCCAGCAGCGTCCGGACAGGGGGCGACTACACCTTC. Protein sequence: CASSVRTGGDYTF.

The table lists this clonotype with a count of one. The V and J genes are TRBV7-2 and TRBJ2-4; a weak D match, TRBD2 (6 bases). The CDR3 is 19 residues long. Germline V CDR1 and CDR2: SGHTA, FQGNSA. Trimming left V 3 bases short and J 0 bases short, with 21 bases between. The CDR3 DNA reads TGTGCCAGCAGCTTGGGTATTCTAGCGATCTCCCTAGCCAAAAACATTCAGTACTTC. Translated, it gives CASSLGILAISLAKNIQYF.

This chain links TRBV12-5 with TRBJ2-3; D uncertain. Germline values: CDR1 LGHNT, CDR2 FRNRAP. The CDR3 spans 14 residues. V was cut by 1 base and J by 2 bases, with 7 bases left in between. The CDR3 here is CASGLATPTDTQYF. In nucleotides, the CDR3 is TGTGCTAGTGGTTTGGCTACCCCCACAGATACGCAGTATTTT.

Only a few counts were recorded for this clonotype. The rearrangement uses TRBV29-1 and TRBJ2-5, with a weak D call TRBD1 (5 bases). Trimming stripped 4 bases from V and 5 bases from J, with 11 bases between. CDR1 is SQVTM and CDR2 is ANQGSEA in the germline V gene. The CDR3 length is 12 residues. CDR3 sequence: CSVGTPGETQYF. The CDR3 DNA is TGCAGCGTTGGGACACCAGGGGAGACCCAGTACTTC.

CDR3 sequence: CASSFLGAANSPLHF. CDR3 bases: TGTGCCAGCAGTTTTCTAGGGGCAGCGAATTCACCCCTCCACTTT. The chain joins TRBV27 to TRBJ1-6, with a weak D call TRBD1 (5 bases). CDR1 is MNHEY and CDR2 is SMNVEV in the germline V gene (reference sequence). This CDR3 is built from 15 residues. V gave up 3 bases and J gave up 7 bases, with 13 bases separating them.

CDR3 residues: CASNREGRDPGELFF. CDR3 nucleotide sequence: TGTGCCAGCAACCGCGAAGGAAGGGACCCCGGGGAGCTGTTTTTT. The chain couples TRBV27 to TRBJ2-2, with D perhaps given as TRBD1 or TRBD2 (5 bases each). CDR3 length: 15 residues. V was shortened by 7 bases and J by 6 bases, with 18 bases between the two germline ends. Germline V gives CDR1 MNHEY, CDR2 SMNVEV (reference sequence).

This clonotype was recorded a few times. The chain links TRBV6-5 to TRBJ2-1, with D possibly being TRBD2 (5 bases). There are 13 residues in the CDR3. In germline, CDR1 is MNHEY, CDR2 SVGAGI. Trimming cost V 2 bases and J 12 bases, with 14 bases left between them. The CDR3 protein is CASSYEAGGGQFF. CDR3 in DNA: TGTGCCAGCAGTTACGAGGCAGGAGGAGGGCAGTTCTTC.

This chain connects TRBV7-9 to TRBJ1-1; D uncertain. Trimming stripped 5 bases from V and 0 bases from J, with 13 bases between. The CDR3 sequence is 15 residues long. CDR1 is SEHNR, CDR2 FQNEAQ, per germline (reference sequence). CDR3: CASSLWTGMNTEAFF. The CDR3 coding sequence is TGTGCCAGCAGCCTTTGGACGGGCATGAACACTGAAGCTTTCTTT.